This T cell receptor (beta chain) was sequenced during a study of blood T cell repertoires in COVID-19. Study overall: The origin of the acute and convalescent COVID-19 samples was the United States, Italy and Spain. T cells, B-cell-depleted T cells, or PBMCs provided the cDNA or gDNA that served as material.

The authors' processing: The authors estimated nucleated cell counts from reference gene primer amplification. Some clones are missing from TCRdb's copy, which holds only in-frame ones; the method was immunoSEQ multiplex PCR. That table supplies the V and J calls and clone size; D and trimming were determined from the DNA. The sample has roughly 150,000 clones, approximately 90% seen once. V dropped 0 bases and J dropped 5 bases, with 8 bases sitting between them. The CDR3 has 13 residues. CDR1 is SGHRS and CDR2 is YFSETQ in the germline V gene. The V and J genes are TRBV5-1 and TRBJ1-2; no clear D gene. The sequence came from a woman in her 70s with acute or convalescent COVID-19. Sequencing was performed on peripheral blood. CDR3 loop: CASSLEPHYGYTF. The CDR3 region has the DNA TGCGCCAGCAGCTTGGAACCACATTATGGCTACACCTTC.